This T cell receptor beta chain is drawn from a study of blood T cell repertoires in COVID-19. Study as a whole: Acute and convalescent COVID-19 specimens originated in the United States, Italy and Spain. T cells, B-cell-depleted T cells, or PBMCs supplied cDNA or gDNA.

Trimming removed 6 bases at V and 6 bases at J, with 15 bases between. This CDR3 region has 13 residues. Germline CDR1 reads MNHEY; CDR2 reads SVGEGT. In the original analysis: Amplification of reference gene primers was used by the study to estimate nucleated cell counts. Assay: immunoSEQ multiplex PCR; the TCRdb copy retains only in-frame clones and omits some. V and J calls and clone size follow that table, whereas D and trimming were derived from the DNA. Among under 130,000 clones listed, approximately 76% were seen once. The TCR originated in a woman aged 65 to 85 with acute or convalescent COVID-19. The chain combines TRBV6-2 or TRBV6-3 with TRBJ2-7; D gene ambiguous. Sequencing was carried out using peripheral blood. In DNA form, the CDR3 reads TGTGCCAGCAGCCCCGGGTTTACTGGCGAGCAGTACTTC. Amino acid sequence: CASSPGFTGEQYF.